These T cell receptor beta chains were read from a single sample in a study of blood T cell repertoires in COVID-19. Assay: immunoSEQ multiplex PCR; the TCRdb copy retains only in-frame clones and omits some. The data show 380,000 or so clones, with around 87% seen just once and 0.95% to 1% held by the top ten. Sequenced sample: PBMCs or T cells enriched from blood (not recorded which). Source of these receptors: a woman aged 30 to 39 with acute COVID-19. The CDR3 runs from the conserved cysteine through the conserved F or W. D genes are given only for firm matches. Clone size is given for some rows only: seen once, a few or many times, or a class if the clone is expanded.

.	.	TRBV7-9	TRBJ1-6	CASSLFSFNSPLHF	TGTGCCAGCAGCTTATTTAGTTTCAATTCACCCCTCCACTTT
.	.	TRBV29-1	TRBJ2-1	CSVMSNEQFF	TGCAGCGTTATGAGCAATGAGCAGTTCTTC
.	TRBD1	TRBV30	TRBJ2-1	CAWSVQGQVYNEQFF	TGTGCCTGGAGTGTACAGGGACAGGTCTACAATGAGCAGTTCTTC
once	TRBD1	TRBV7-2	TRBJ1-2	CASSMRRDRGGYGYTF	TGTGCCAGCAGCATGAGGCGGGACAGGGGGGGTTATGGCTACACCTTC
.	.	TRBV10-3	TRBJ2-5	CAISDISEETQYF	TGTGCCATCAGTGATATCTCGGAGGAGACCCAGTACTTC
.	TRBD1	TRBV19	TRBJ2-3	CASSKGQTLSDTQYF	TGTGCCAGTAGTAAGGGACAGACCCTTTCGGATACGCAGTATTTT
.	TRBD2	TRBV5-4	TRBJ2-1	CASSLFGGMAYNEQFF	TGTGCCAGCAGCTTGTTCGGGGGGATGGCCTACAATGAGCAGTTCTTC
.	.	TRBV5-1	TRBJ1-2	CASSFRTEARYGYTF	TGCGCCAGCAGCTTCCGGACAGAGGCTCGCTATGGCTACACCTTC
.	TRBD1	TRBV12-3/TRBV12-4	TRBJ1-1	CASSTGVYTEAFF	TGTGCCAGCAGTACAGGGGTGTACACTGAAGCTTTCTTT
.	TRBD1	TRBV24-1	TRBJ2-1	CATSDQDRAGKNEQFF	TGTGCCACCAGTGACCAGGACAGGGCGGGAAAGAATGAGCAGTTCTTC
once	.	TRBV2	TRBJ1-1	CASSAVQENTEAFF	TGTGCCAGCAGTGCCGTACAGGAGAACACTGAAGCTTTCTTT
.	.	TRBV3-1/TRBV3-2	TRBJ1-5	CASSQMGLAQPQHF	TGTGCCAGCAGCCAAATGGGGCTTGCCCAGCCCCAGCATTTT
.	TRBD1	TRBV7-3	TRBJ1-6	CASSSGQGGSPLHF	TGTGCCAGCAGCTCTGGACAGGGGGGTTCACCCCTCCACTTT
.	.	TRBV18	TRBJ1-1	CASSRAPQGSNTEAFF	TGTGCCAGCTCACGCGCCCCCCAGGGTTCGAACACTGAAGCTTTCTTT
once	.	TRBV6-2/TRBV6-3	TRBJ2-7	CASSTDPGHTYEQYF	TGTGCCAGCAGTACCGACCCAGGGCACACTTACGAGCAGTACTTC
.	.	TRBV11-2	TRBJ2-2	CASSLGYSLVGELFF	TGTGCCAGCAGCTTAGGGTATAGTCTAGTCGGGGAGCTGTTTTTT
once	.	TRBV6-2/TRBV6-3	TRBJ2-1	CASSAPGLGRVEQFF	TGTGCCAGCAGTGCGCCGGGACTCGGGCGGGTGGAGCAGTTCTTC
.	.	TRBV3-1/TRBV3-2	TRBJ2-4	CASRASRAKNIQYF	TGTGCCAGCAGGGCTAGCCGCGCCAAAAACATTCAGTACTTC
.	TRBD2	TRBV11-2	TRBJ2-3	CASSLTGRGLDTQYF	TGTGCCAGCAGCTTAACGGGGCGGGGGTTAGATACGCAGTATTTT
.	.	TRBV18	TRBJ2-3	CASSSLGRIGDTQYF	TGTGCCAGCTCATCTTTGGGCAGGATTGGAGATACGCAGTATTTT
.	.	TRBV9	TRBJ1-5	CASSTRGGPQPQHF	TGTGCCAGCAGCACAAGAGGGGGTCCTCAGCCCCAGCATTTT